This T cell receptor beta chain is from a study of blood T cell repertoires in COVID-19. For the study at large: Researchers got acute and convalescent COVID-19 samples from the United States, Italy and Spain. Sources were T cells, B-cell-depleted T cells, or PBMCs; the material itself was cDNA or gDNA.

Looked up from germline, CDR1 is LNHNV and CDR2 is YYDKDF (reference sequence). There are 16 residues in the CDR3. V lost 7 bases and J lost 2, with 18 bases in between. Methods used by the authors: Using reference gene primer amplification, nucleated cell counts were estimated. Generated by immunoSEQ multiplex PCR, the TCRdb table keeps only in-frame clones and is missing some. V and J calls and clone size are those listed in that table; D and trimming were worked out from the DNA. The sample includes around 82,000 clones, 89% of them seen just once. Input material: peripheral blood. V is TRBV15 and J is TRBJ1-5; D might be TRBD1 (5 bases). The receptor was derived from a man in his sixties or seventies with active or convalescent COVID-19. In DNA, the CDR3 is TGTGCCACCACGGTCGGGGGGTTAATCGGCAATCAGCCCCAGCATTTT. Translated: CATTVGGLIGNQPQHF.